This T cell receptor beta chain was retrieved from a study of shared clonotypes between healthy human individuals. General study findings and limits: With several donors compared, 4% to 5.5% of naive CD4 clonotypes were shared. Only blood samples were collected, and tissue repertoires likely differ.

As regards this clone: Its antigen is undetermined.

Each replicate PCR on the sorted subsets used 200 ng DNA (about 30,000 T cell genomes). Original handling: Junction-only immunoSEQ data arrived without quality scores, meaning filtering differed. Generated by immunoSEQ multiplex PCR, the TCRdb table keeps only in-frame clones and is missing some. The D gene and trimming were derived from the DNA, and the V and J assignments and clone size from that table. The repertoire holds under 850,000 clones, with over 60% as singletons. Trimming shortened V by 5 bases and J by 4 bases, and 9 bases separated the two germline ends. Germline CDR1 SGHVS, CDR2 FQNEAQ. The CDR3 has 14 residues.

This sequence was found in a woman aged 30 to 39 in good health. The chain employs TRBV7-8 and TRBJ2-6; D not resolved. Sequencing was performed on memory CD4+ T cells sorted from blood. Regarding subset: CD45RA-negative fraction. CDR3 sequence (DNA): TGTGCCAGCAGCCCAGGTTGGGGGGCCAACGTCCTGACTTTC. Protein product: CASSPGWGANVLTF.